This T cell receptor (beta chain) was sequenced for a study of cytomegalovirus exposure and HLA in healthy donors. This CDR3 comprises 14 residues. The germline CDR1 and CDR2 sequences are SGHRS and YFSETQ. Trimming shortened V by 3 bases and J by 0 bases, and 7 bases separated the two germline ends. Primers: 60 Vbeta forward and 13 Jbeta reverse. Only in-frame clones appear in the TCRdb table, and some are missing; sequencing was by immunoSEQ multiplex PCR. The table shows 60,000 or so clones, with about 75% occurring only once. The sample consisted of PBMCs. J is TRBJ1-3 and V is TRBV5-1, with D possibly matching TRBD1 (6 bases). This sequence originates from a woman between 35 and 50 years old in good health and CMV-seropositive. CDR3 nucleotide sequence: TGCGCCAGCAGCTCACAGGGCTCTGGAAACACCATATATTTT. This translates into CASSSQGSGNTIYF.